Only a few counts were recorded for the clone carrying this TCR beta chain. Its antigen is unknown. In TCRdb, the PCR reads were re-called with MiXCR into one record per CDR3 protein. The sample lists hundreds of thousands of distinct CDR3 sequences, about 25% seen once, with 0.78% in the top ten. This sample is drawn from a study of molecular identifiers for immune sequencing clone quantification. As for the study in general: The replicates split RNA from about 20,000 or 100,000 naive CD8 cells five ways and sequenced four.

For naive CD8 T cells, sorting used the CD8+CD4-CCR7+CD45RA+ phenotype. Study results and limitations: Over 97% of effector molecules, yet under 1% of naive-cell molecules, were held by clones above 20 RNA copies. Molecules of identical TCR sharing a barcode could underestimate highly expanded clone sizes.

The CDR3 is 13 amino acids. With 4 bases clipped from V and 12 bases from J, the junction kept 7 bases outside the gene matches. Per the germline V gene, CDR1 is SGHVS and CDR2 is FNYEAQ. The chain has TRBV7-6 and TRBJ1-4; the match to TRBD1 covers 8 bases. This clonotype was obtained from a human donor in good health. Some libraries in this study had Jurkat cell RNA spiked in. Specimen: naive CD8+ T cells from blood, with Jurkat cell RNA spiked in. Indicated subset: FACS-sorted CD8+CD4-CCR7+CD45RA+ naive T cells. The CDR3 reads CASSSLDRGELFF. CDR3 nucleotide sequence: TGTGCCAGCAGCTCCTTAGACAGGGGAGAACTGTTTTTT.